The 3 T cell receptor beta chains below come from one sample, sequenced in a study of CD8 T cells in ankylosing spondylitis. TCRdb itself ran the 5' RACE reads through MiXCR, one entry per CDR3 protein. The sample holds around 180,000 distinct CDR3 sequences, approximately 12% seen once. Sequenced: blood, either unsorted or a sorted T cell fraction (not recorded which). The receptor set was obtained from a female donor with ankylosing spondylitis or in good health (not recorded which).

About this clonotype: This sequence may be a read error, since a much larger clone differs from it by one base. The chain recombines TRBV5-1 with TRBJ2-2; 12 positions agree with TRBD2. CDR3 length: 19 residues. Germline V gene sequence: CDR1 SGHRS, CDR2 YFSETQ. The CDR3 DNA follows: TGCGCCAGCAGCCCGGGACTAGCGGGCCTACTGTCGAACCCCGGGGAGCTGTTTTTT. Encoded protein: CASSPGLAGLLSNPGELFF.

The chain combines TRBV5-5 with TRBJ1-1; 9 bases align to TRBD1. The CDR3 runs to 12 residues. CDR1 is SGHKS and CDR2 is YYEKEE in the germline V gene (reference sequence). V trimming: 2 bases; J trimming: 13 bases; junction bases outside the gene matches: 6. CDR3 protein: CASSFGQGQGFF. The CDR3 nucleotides are TGTGCCAGCAGCTTCGGTCAGGGACAGGGTTTCTTT.

This clonotype was detected ten times or more. The rearrangement links TRBV5-1 to TRBJ2-1; no clear D gene. The CDR3 has 14 residues. The germline gives CDR1 SGHRS, CDR2 YFSETQ. The V end was cut by 1 base, the J end by 9 bases, with 14 bases between. The CDR3 loop is CASSLTGPNTEQFF. In nucleotides, the CDR3 is TGCGCCAGCAGCTTGACCGGGCCTAATACTGAGCAGTTCTTC.